This T cell receptor (beta chain) was recorded in a study of T cells in Graves' hyperthyroidism and ophthalmopathy (dated by TCRdb to the late 2010s). About the investigation overall: Peripheral blood was sampled at the time of initial diagnosis, prior to any treatment. The study also compared thyroid tissue and blood T-cell repertoires from several Graves' hyperthyroidism patients. Once sampling was done, hyperthyroidism patients were given methimazole at a starting dose of 30 mg daily, whereas ophthalmopathy patients were given high-dose intravenous methylprednisolone. Prospective prediction of ophthalmopathy was tested in an independent validation cohort consisting of some 20 hyperthyroidism patients and around 17 patients who later progressed to ophthalmopathy. According to the paper, TCR Vbeta CDR3 sequencing was carried out on around 140 peripheral blood samples, which came from approximately 43 ophthalmopathy, around 75 hyperthyroidism and about 17 progressor patients. The 90 to 100 discovery patients were randomly divided into training and test sets at a 7:3 ratio. A discovery cohort of 95 to 100 patients, 43 with Graves' ophthalmopathy and over 55 with stable Graves' hyperthyroidism, was used to find distinguishing TCR V-J signatures.

This clonotype was observed many times. The antigen it recognizes is unknown. No qualities accompany the bases; no much larger clone lies one base away. Graves' hyperthyroidism was defined as stable when no progression to ophthalmopathy occurred over 18 months of follow-up. Hyperthyroidism patients were aged 18 to 65 years and newly diagnosed, with disease duration of less than 2 months. Patients with uncontrolled infections, other autoimmune diseases, pregnancy or lactation were excluded. Diagnoses relied on clinical symptoms, serum thyroxine and TRAb, thyroid ultrasound and orbital computed tomography. PBMCs were isolated from about 9.2 ml of fresh peripheral blood by Ficoll-Paque density gradient centrifugation. Trizol reagent was used to extract total RNA, and RNA quality was then checked on an Agilent 2100 Bioanalyzer. The TCR beta CDR3 regions were amplified from RNA transcripts. The first round of RT-PCR for the TCR CDR3 was performed with the HTBI primer set and the Qiagen OneStep RT-PCR kit. Libraries were constructed in a second round of multiplex PCR, after which size selection and purification were carried out. Libraries were sequenced paired-end with 100 bp reads on an Illumina HiSeq2000. Under the source paper's analysis protocol: SOAPnuke was used to process the raw data, with reads discarded if the reads contained adapters or uncalled bases, had a mean Phred below 15, or lacked an exact constant-primer or identifier match. COPE v1.2.5 was used to merge the high-quality paired reads, and each unique nucleotide sequence was defined as a clonotype. Clonotypes were aligned to IMGT TRBV, TRBD and TRBJ reference segments using MiTCR v1.1. The analysis was restricted to V-J combinations with a frequency above 0.0001, which together covered just over 98% of the repertoires. A TCS score was defined as the ratio of F50 (clonal expansion) to E x V (chaos), with BLOSUM62-based TCRdist applied between CDR3 peptides within each V-J. Welch's t-statistics and random forest reduced 450 to 600 V-J features to 10 to 15, which were used in a naive Bayes classifier (R e1071). Clones were called with MiXCR by TCRdb after fastp trimmed the public reads at Q25, and only in-frame beta chains were retained. When rows share a CDR3 protein, they turn into one entry using the most common DNA and genes. TCRdb, not the original authors, processed these V and J calls. A total of 300,000 to 500,000 distinct CDR3 sequences appear in this sample, about 15% of them only once. The top ten clonotypes cover approximately 32% of the sample.

Results and caveats for the whole study, not just this receptor: A 13 V-J signature model separated ophthalmopathy from stable hyperthyroidism, with just over 85% sensitivity and about 81% specificity in cross-validation and 80%/75% in testing. Blood samples also contained most of the expanded thyroid clonotypes (frequency above 0.001), which suggests that blood repertoires may reflect thyroid immune responses. In validation, progression to ophthalmopathy was predicted by the model with 55% to 71% sensitivity and 72% to 80% specificity, a median of 6.5 months before onset. No statistical method was used to set the sample size in advance, and investigators knew the group allocation.

From a lookup of the germline V gene (reference sequence), CDR1 and CDR2 are LGHDT and YNNKEL. V is pruned by 4 bases and J by 6 bases, leaving 8 bases of the junction without a gene match. The CDR3 starts with the cysteine, ends with the phenylalanine, and has 16 residues. This entry keeps only the CDR3 DNA: 48 bases, framed from base 1. Sample: blood. This sequence uses TRBV3-1 and TRBJ2-1, with 11 bases in between that match TRBD2. This sequence originates from a woman in her thirties with Graves' hyperthyroidism. In nucleotides, the sequence is TGTGCCAGCAGCCGCGCTCCCCTAGCGGGAGGCAATGAGCAGTTCTTC. Translation gives CASSRAPLAGGNEQFF.